Listed below are T cell receptor beta chains from one sample, sequenced in a study of T cells in Graves' hyperthyroidism and ophthalmopathy. Each CDR3 protein gets one entry after TCRdb re-called the multiplex PCR reads with MiXCR. The sample holds around 350,000 distinct CDR3 sequences, nearly 15% seen once. The sample was blood. These receptors originate from a woman in her sixties or seventies with Graves' ophthalmopathy. Both conserved end residues are part of each CDR3. The order of the fields is V gene, J gene, D gene, clone size, CDR3 DNA, CDR3 protein. D genes are given only for firm matches. The size field is filled for only some rows; it gives once, few, many or a size class.

TRBV10-2	TRBJ2-7	.	many	TGCGCCAGCAGTGCAGGGTCCTACGAGCAGTACTTC	CASSAGSYEQYF
TRBV9	TRBJ2-3	.	few	TGTGCCAGCAGCCATGGAGGGCCTGGGACAGATACGCAGTATTTT	CASSHGGPGTDTQYF
TRBV5-5	TRBJ2-2	.	.	TGTGCCAGCAGCTTGCGGAGCACCGGGGAGCTGTTTTTT	CASSLRSTGELFF
TRBV6-2/TRBV6-3	TRBJ1-3	.	.	TGTGCCAGCAGACCTCGGGACCTCAGCTCTGGAAACACCATATATTTT	CASRPRDLSSGNTIYF
TRBV20-1	TRBJ1-5	TRBD1	many	TGCAGTGCTTTACCGGGACAGGGAACCTATAGCAATCAGCCCCAGCATTTT	CSALPGQGTYSNQPQHF
TRBV5-1	TRBJ2-7	TRBD2	few	TGCGCCAGCAGCCGGGCGGGACTACCGGTCTACGAGCAGTACTTC	CASSRAGLPVYEQYF
TRBV15	TRBJ2-2	TRBD2	.	TGTGCCACCAGCAGAGATAGACTAGCGGGGAACACCGGGGAGCTGTTTTTT	CATSRDRLAGNTGELFF
TRBV20-1	TRBJ2-3	.	many	TGCAGTGCTAGAGCTTCGCTGAATACGCAGTATTTT	CSARASLNTQYF
TRBV3-1	TRBJ2-1	.	many	TGTGCCAGCAGCCAACACACGGGCGAGCAGTTCTTC	CASSQHTGEQFF
TRBV7-9	TRBJ2-2	.	.	TGTGCCAGCAGCTTAGCGGGGGGACACACCGGGGAGCTGTTTTTT	CASSLAGGHTGELFF
TRBV20-1	TRBJ1-2	.	few	TGCAGTGCTAGAGATATCGAAGAAGGCTCTAACTATGGCTACACCTTC	CSARDIEEGSNYGYTF
TRBV5-1	TRBJ2-3	.	many	TGCGCCAGCAGCTTGGCCTCTAGCCGGAACACAGATACGCAGTATTTT	CASSLASSRNTDTQYF
TRBV5-1	TRBJ2-7	TRBD1	many	TGCGCCAGCAGCCCCTCGGGACAGAACTACGAGCAGTACTTC	CASSPSGQNYEQYF
TRBV7-9	TRBJ1-2	.	.	TGTGCCAGCAGCTTTCGGGACACCCCGAACTATGGCTACACCTTC	CASSFRDTPNYGYTF
TRBV9	TRBJ2-1	.	few	TGTGCCAGCAGCGTAGGAGTGGGACCCGCCGGTGAGCAGTTCTTC	CASSVGVGPAGEQFF
TRBV5-1	TRBJ2-7	TRBD2	many	TGCGCCAGCACCACCACGGCGGGAGGTACCTACGAGCAGTACTTC	CASTTTAGGTYEQYF
TRBV30	TRBJ1-1	.	many	TGTGCCTGGAGTTCCCCTACACGCGGGACTGAAGCTTTCTTT	CAWSSPTRGTEAFF
TRBV6-1	TRBJ2-1	TRBD2	.	TGTGCCAGCAGTTCCCGGGGCGGGAGTATCGGCAATGAGCAGTTCTTC	CASSSRGGSIGNEQFF
TRBV20-1	TRBJ2-3	.	.	TGCAGTGCTATAGTGAGGTGGGATACGCAGTATTTT	CSAIVRWDTQYF
TRBV7-2	TRBJ1-6	.	many	TGTGCCAGCAGCTTAGTAGGGGGAGTGTCACCCCTCCACTTT	CASSLVGGVSPLHF
TRBV3-1	TRBJ2-5	TRBD2	.	TGTGCCAGCAGCCAAGGGACTAGCGGGAGGGCCGAGGAGACCCAGTACTTC	CASSQGTSGRAEETQYF
TRBV20-1	TRBJ2-7	.	many	TGCAGTGCTTCTGAACACGGAAACGAGCAGTACTTC	CSASEHGNEQYF
TRBV5-4	TRBJ2-1	TRBD2	few	TGTGCCAGCAGCTTGGGAGGTAGCGGGAGGGCCTACAATGAGCAGTTCTTC	CASSLGGSGRAYNEQFF
TRBV9	TRBJ2-3	.	many	TGTGCCAGCAGCGCCCCCCCCGGGACTAGCACAGATACGCAGTATTTT	CASSAPPGTSTDTQYF
TRBV5-8	TRBJ2-2	TRBD2	few	TGTGCCAGCAGCTTTACGACTAGCGGGCACGGCACCGGGGAGCTGTTTTTT	CASSFTTSGHGTGELFF
TRBV20-1	TRBJ2-7	TRBD2	.	TGCAGCGCGCGGGAGCGGTCCTACGAGCAGTACTTC	CSARERSYEQYF
TRBV12-3/TRBV12-4	TRBJ1-5	.	few	TGTGCCAGCAGTTTGTCCGAGGTCCATCAGCCCCAGCATTTT	CASSLSEVHQPQHF
TRBV20-1	TRBJ2-7	TRBD2	many	TGCAGTGCTAGAGATGAAGCGGGAGGTAGGGACGAGCAGTACTTC	CSARDEAGGRDEQYF
TRBV11-3	TRBJ2-5	.	.	TGTGCCAGCAGCTTAGATGGGGCAGCGGCGGGGCGCGAGACCCAGTACTTC	CASSLDGAAAGRETQYF
TRBV3-1	TRBJ2-5	TRBD2	many	TGTGCCAGCAGCCTGGGACTAGCGGCCCAAGAGACCCAGTACTTC	CASSLGLAAQETQYF
TRBV7-9	TRBJ2-3	TRBD2	.	TGTGCCAGCAGCCCCTCTAGCGGGAGGTCTAGCACAGATACGCAGTATTTT	CASSPSSGRSSTDTQYF
TRBV6-1	TRBJ2-7	TRBD1	.	TGTGCCAGCAGTCGACAGGGGTTCGAGCAGTACTTC	CASSRQGFEQYF
TRBV6-1	TRBJ2-7	.	.	TGTGCCAGCGAAAGGGTCCTCTACGAGCAGTACTTC	CASERVLYEQYF
TRBV28	TRBJ2-6	.	.	TGTGCCAGCAGTTATGGGGGTATCGGCTCTGGGGCCAACGTCCTGACTTTC	CASSYGGIGSGANVLTF
TRBV12-3/TRBV12-4	TRBJ2-2	TRBD2	many	TGTGCCAGCAGTCCCTACTCAGCGGGAAGGATTACCGGGGAGCTGTTTTTT	CASSPYSAGRITGELFF
TRBV29-1	TRBJ2-7	.	few	TGCAGCGTTGGCGGCAGCACCTACGAGCAGTACTTC	CSVGGSTYEQYF
TRBV5-5	TRBJ2-1	.	many	TGTGCCAGCAGCTTGGAAGGGCGTCGAAATGAGCAGTTCTTC	CASSLEGRRNEQFF
TRBV7-6	TRBJ2-7	.	few	TGTGCCAGCACCTTAGAAAACGGGACCCCCGAGCAGTACTTC	CASTLENGTPEQYF
TRBV6-1	TRBJ2-1	TRBD2	.	TGTGCCATCCGGGGGCGGGAGGGTTTGTATGAGCAGTTCTTC	CAIRGREGLYEQFF
TRBV19	TRBJ1-5	TRBD1	few	TGTGCCAGTAGTAAGAACAGGGGGAGCAATCAGCCCCAGCATTTT	CASSKNRGSNQPQHF
TRBV28	TRBJ2-7	TRBD2	.	TGTGCCAGCAGTTTCCCGGGACTAGCGGGGATCTCCTACGAGCAGTACTTC	CASSFPGLAGISYEQYF
TRBV3-1	TRBJ2-3	TRBD2	few	TGTGCCAGCAGCCAAGGAGCTAGCGGAACAGATACGCAGTATTTT	CASSQGASGTDTQYF
TRBV7-9	TRBJ2-1	.	.	TGTGCCAGCAGTTCTCACAGGGTCGACTACAATGAGCAGTTCTTC	CASSSHRVDYNEQFF
TRBV25-1	TRBJ1-5	.	.	TGTGCCAGCAGTGAAAATTCAAGGTTTCAGCCCCAGCATTTT	CASSENSRFQPQHF
TRBV5-4	TRBJ2-7	TRBD2	many	TGTGCCAGCAGCCCAGGATTTAGCGGGAGTTACGAGCAGTACTTC	CASSPGFSGSYEQYF
TRBV19	TRBJ2-1	TRBD2	few	TGTGCCAGTAGTATCAGCGGGGACTCCTACAATGAGCAGTTCTTC	CASSISGDSYNEQFF
TRBV14	TRBJ1-2	.	.	TGTGCCAGCAGCCAAGCTGGGAGCGGGTTCTATGGCTACACCTTC	CASSQAGSGFYGYTF